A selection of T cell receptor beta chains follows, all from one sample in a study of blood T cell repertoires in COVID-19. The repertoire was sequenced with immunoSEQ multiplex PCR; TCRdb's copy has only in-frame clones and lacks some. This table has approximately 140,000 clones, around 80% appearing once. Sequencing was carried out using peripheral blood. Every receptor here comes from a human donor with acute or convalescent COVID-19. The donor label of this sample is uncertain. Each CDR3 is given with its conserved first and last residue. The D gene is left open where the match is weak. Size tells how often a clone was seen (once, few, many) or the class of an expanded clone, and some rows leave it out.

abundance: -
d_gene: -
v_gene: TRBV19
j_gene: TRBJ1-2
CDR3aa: CASSIPGDIANYGYTF
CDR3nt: TGTGCCAGTAGTATTCCAGGGGACATAGCTAACTATGGCTACACCTTC

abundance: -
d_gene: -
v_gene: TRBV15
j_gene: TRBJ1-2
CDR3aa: CATSTDGGGGYTF
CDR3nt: TGTGCCACCAGCACCGACGGTGGGGGGGGCTACACCTTC

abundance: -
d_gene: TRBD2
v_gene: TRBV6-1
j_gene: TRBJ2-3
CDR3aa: CASSALAGGARGTDTQYF
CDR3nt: TGTGCCAGCAGTGCACTAGCGGGGGGGGCTCGGGGCACAGATACGCAGTATTTT

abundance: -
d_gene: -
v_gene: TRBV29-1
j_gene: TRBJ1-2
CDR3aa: CSVQPGTQTNYGYTF
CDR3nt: TGCAGCGTCCAACCCGGGACACAAACTAACTATGGCTACACCTTC

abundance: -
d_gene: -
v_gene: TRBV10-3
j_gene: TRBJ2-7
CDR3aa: CAISGQQETSEQYF
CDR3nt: TGTGCCATCAGTGGACAGCAAGAGACCAGCGAGCAGTACTTC

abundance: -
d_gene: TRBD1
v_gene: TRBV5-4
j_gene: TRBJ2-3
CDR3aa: CASQGDRGADTQYF
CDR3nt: TGTGCCAGCCAGGGAGACAGGGGAGCAGATACGCAGTATTTT

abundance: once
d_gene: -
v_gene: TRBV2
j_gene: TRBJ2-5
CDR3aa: CATFGTPKGTQYF
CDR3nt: TGTGCCACATTCGGGACACCCAAGGGGACCCAGTACTTC

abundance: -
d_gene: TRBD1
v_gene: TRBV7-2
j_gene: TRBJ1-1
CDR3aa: CASTSRQGANTEAFF
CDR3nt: TGTGCCAGCACCTCGCGGCAGGGGGCTAACACTGAAGCTTTCTTT

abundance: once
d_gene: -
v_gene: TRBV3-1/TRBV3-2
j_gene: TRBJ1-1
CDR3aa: CASSPQLGQLNTEAFF
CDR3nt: TGTGCCAGCAGCCCACAACTAGGACAGTTGAACACTGAAGCTTTCTTT

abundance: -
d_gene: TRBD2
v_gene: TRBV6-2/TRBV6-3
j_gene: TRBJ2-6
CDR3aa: CASSYPGLVGANVLTF
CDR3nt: TGTGCCAGCAGTTACCCGGGACTAGTTGGGGCCAACGTCCTGACTTTC

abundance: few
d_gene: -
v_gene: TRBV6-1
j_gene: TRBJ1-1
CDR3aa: CASSEDTAKNTEAFF
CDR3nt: TGTGCCAGCAGTGAAGATACAGCAAAGAACACTGAAGCTTTCTTT

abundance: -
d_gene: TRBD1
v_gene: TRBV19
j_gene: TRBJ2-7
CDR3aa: CASSATGTGDYEQYF
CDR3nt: TGTGCCAGTAGTGCGACCGGGACAGGGGACTACGAGCAGTACTTC

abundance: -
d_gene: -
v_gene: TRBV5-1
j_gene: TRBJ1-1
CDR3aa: CASSLAPNMNTEAFF
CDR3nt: TGCGCCAGCAGCTTGGCCCCAAACATGAACACTGAAGCTTTCTTT

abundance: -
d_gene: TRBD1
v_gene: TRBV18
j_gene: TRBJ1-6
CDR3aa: CASSRQGANYNSPLHF
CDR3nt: TGTGCCAGCTCCAGACAGGGGGCGAACTATAATTCACCCCTCCACTTT

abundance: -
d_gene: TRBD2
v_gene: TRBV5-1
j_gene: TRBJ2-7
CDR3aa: CASSLDKGAGGSYEQYF
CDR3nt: TGCGCCAGCAGCTTGGATAAGGGAGCGGGGGGGTCCTACGAGCAGTACTTC

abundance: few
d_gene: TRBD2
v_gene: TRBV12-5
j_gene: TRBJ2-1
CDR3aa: CASGLIGASGGNEQFF
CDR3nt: TGTGCTAGTGGTTTGATCGGGGCTAGCGGGGGAAATGAGCAGTTCTTC

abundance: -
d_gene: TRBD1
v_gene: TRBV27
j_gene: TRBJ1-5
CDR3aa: CASRGTGGRPQHF
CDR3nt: TGTGCCAGCAGAGGGACAGGGGGAAGGCCCCAGCATTTT

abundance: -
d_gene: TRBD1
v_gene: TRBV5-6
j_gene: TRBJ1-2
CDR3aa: CASSLGQGARSYGYTF
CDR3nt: TGTGCCAGCAGCTTGGGACAGGGGGCACGTTCCTATGGCTACACCTTC

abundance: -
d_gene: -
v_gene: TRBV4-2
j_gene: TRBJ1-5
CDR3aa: CASSQDNGGWGPQHF
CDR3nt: TGTGCCAGCAGCCAAGATAACGGGGGGTGGGGGCCCCAGCATTTT

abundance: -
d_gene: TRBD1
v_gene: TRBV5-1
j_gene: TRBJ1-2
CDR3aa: CASSLGAGGGYGYTF
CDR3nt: TGCGCCAGCAGCTTGGGAGCAGGGGGCGGGTATGGCTACACCTTC

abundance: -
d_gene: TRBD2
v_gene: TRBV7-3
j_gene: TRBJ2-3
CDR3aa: CASSPGLAPDTQYF
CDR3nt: TGTGCCAGCAGCCCGGGACTAGCCCCCGATACGCAGTATTTT

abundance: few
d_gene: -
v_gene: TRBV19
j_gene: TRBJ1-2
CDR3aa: CASSMGRDYGYTF
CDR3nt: TGTGCCAGTAGTATGGGCAGAGACTATGGCTACACCTTC

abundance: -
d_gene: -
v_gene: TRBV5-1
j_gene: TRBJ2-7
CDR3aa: CASSLVGGSYEQYF
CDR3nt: TGCGCCAGCAGCTTGGTCGGGGGCTCCTACGAGCAGTACTTC

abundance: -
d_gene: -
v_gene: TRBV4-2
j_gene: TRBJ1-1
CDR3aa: CASSQESGSANTEAFF
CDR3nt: TGTGCCAGCAGCCAAGAATCGGGGAGTGCGAACACTGAAGCTTTCTTT

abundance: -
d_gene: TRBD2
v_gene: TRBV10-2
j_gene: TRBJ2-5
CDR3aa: CASSDPSGGRGETQYF
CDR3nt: TGCGCCAGCAGTGATCCTAGCGGGGGGCGGGGGGAGACCCAGTACTTC

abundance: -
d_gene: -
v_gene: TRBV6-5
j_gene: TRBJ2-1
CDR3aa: CASSYSRGNEQFF
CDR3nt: TGTGCCAGCAGTTACTCAAGGGGGAATGAGCAGTTCTTC

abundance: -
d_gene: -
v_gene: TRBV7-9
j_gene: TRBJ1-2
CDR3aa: CASSMTRGAGGYTF
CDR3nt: TGTGCCAGCAGCATGACCCGGGGGGCGGGGGGCTACACCTTC

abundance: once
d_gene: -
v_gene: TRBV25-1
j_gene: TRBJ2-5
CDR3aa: CASSERQTAQETQYF
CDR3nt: TGTGCCAGCAGTGAACGGCAGACTGCTCAAGAGACCCAGTACTTC

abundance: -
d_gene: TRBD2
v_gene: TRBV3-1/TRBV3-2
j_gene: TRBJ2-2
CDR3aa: CASSRGGSTGELFF
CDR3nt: TGTGCCAGCAGCCGCGGGGGTAGCACCGGGGAGCTGTTTTTT

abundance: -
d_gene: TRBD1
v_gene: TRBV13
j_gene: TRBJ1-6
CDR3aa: CASSIRQGGSYNSPLHF
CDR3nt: TGTGCCAGCAGCATACGACAGGGGGGATCCTATAATTCACCCCTCCACTTT

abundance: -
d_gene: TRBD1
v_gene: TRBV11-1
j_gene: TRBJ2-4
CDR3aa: CASTRSTGGFVSIQYF
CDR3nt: TGTGCCAGCACCCGTTCCACAGGGGGCTTTGTAAGCATTCAGTACTTC

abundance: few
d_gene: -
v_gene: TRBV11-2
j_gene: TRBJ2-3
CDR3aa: CASSPLDTQYF
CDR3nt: TGTGCCAGCAGTCCGTTAGATACGCAGTATTTT

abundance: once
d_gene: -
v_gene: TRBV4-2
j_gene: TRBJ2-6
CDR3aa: CASSQGQGNPSGANVLTF
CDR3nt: TGTGCCAGCAGCCAAGGGCAGGGGAATCCCTCTGGGGCCAACGTCCTGACTTTC

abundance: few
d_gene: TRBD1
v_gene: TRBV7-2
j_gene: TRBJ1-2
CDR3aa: CASILTIDRDDGYTF
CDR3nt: TGTGCCAGCATCCTCACCATAGACAGGGACGATGGCTACACCTTC

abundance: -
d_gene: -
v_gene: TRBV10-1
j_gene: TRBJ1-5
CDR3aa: CASSGQLDQPQHF
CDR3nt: TGCGCCAGCAGCGGACAGCTGGATCAGCCCCAGCATTTT

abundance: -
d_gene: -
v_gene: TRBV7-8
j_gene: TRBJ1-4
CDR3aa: CASSFSLGTDEKLFF
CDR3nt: TGTGCCAGCAGCTTCTCCCTTGGGACTGATGAAAAACTGTTTTTT

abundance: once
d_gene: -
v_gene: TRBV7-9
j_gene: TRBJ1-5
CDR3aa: CASSLGAGPREQPQHF
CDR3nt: TGTGCCAGCAGCTTAGGGGCGGGACCAAGGGAGCAGCCCCAGCATTTT